These 6 T cell receptor beta chains were all obtained from the same sample, sequenced in a study of T cell responses to AZD1222 COVID-19 vaccine (dated by TCRdb to the early 2020s). The library came from the immunoSEQ multiplex PCR assay. Drawn from immuneACCESS, this table holds only the in-frame rearrangements with V and J called that TCRdb kept. Clones are partly lost; checked studies trace under half to an unresolved V gene and leave the rest unexplained. The sample table holds just over 150,000 clones, of which 90% were seen once. The ten largest account for 1.8% of the sample. Interpreted using the paper, the time point label stands for: baseline before first vaccination. Specimen: peripheral blood, collected on day 0 of AZD1222 vaccination. The receptors shown here come from an adult in good health.

This chain connects TRBV6-5 to TRBJ2-5; D is unclear. The CDR3 is 15 residues long. V lost 6 bases, J lost 7 bases, and 21 bases lay in between. Germline CDR1 reads MNHEY; CDR2 reads SVGAGI. CDR3 DNA sequence: TGTGCCAGCAGAGCCTTACGTCCCGTGTGGGGGACCCAGTACTTC. Its translation is CASRALRPVWGTQYF.

The rearrangement links TRBV5-6 to TRBJ1-2, with 9 bases aligning to TRBD1. V gave up 4 bases and J gave up 3 bases; unmatched junction bases: 10. The germline CDR1 and CDR2 sequences are SGHDT and YYEEEE. The CDR3 is 16 residues long. In nucleotides, the CDR3 is TGTGCCAGCAGCAGTGGGACAGGGCGGGTTCACTATGGCTACACCTTC. It codes for CASSSGTGRVHYGYTF.

In this sample, this clone turned up once. The CDR3 DNA reads TGTGCCAGCAGCTTGAGGTTTACAACTAATGAAAAACTGTTTTTT. Protein: CASSLRFTTNEKLFF. This chain joins TRBV5-6 and TRBJ1-4; D remains unclear. Trimming took off 1 base at V and 0 bases at J, with 7 bases between the two ends. The CDR3 spans 15 residues. The germline V gene has CDR1 SGHDT and CDR2 YYEEEE. Using reference TRBV5-6 and TRBJ1-4 for the parts outside the CDR3, the full variable domain is DAGVTQSPTHLIKTRGQQVTLRCSPKSGHDTVSWYQQALGQGPQFIFQYYEEEERQRGNFPDRFSGHQFPNYSSELNVNALLLGDSALYLCASSLRFTTNEKLFFGSGTQLSVL.

The V call is TRBV24-1, the J call TRBJ2-1; 11 bases fit TRBD2. Germline V gives CDR1 KGHDR, CDR2 SFDVKD. Trimming took 9 bases from V and 5 from J; bases not matched to a gene: 5. The CDR3 length is 14 residues. In DNA form, the CDR3 reads TGTGCCACCCAGACTAGCGGGACGGACAATGAGCAGTTCTTC. Translated, it gives CATQTSGTDNEQFF.

This chain joins TRBV25-1 and TRBJ1-2, with 7 bases matching TRBD1. Per germline, CDR1 MGHDK and CDR2 SYGVNS. There are 17 residues in the CDR3. The V segment lost 7 bases and the J segment 8 bases; nucleotides outside the gene matches: 22. CDR3 bases: TGTGCCAGCACCGCTACCGGGACAGAAACGACATGGAAGGGCTACACCTTC. It translates to CASTATGTETTWKGYTF.

This chain uses TRBV25-1 with TRBJ2-7, with D possibly being TRBD1 or TRBD2 (5 bases each). The length of the CDR3 is 16 residues. The germline CDR1 and CDR2 sequences are MGHDK and SYGVNS. Trimming took 0 bases from V and 0 from J, leaving 12 bases between them. CDR3 loop: CASSEYVGTASYEQYF. For the CDR3, the DNA is TGTGCCAGCAGTGAATACGTCGGGACGGCCTCCTACGAGCAGTACTTC.